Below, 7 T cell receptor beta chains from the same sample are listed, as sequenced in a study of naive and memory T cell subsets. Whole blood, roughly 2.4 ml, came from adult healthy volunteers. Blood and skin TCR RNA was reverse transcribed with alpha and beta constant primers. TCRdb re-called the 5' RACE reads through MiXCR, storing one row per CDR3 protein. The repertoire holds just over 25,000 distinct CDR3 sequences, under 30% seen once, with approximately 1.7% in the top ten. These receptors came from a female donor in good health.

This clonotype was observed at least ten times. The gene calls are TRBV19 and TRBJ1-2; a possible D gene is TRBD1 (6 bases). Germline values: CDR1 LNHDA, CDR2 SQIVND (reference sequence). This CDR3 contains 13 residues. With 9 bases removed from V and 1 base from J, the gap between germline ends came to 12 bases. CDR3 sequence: CASAADSNYGYTF. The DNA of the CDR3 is TGTGCCAGCGCGGCGGACAGTAACTATGGCTACACCTTC.

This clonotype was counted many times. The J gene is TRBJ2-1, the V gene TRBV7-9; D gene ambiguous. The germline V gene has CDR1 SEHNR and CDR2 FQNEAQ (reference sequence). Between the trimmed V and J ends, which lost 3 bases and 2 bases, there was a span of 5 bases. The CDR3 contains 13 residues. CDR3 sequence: CASSFGTYNEQFF. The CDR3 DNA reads TGTGCCAGCAGCTTTGGGACCTACAATGAGCAGTTCTTC.

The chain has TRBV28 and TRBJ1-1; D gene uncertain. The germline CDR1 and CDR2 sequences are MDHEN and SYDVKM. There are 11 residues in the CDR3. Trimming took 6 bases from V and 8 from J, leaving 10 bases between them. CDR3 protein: CASRGRPEAFF. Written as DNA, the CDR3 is TGTGCCAGCAGGGGGAGGCCGGAAGCTTTCTTT.

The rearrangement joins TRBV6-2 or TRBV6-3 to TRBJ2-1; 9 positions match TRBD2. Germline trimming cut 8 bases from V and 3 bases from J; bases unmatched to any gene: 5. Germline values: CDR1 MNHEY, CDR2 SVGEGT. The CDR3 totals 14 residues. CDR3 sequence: CASASGRRYNEQFF. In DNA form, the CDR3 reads TGTGCCAGCGCCAGCGGGAGGCGCTACAATGAGCAGTTCTTC.

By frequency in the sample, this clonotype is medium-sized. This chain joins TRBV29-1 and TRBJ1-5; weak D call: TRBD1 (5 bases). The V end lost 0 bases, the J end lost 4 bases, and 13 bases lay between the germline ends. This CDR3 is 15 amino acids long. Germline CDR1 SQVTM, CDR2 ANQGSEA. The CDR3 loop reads CSVEDGGGSNQPQHF. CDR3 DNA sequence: TGCAGCGTTGAAGACGGGGGGGGAAGTAATCAGCCCCAGCATTTT.

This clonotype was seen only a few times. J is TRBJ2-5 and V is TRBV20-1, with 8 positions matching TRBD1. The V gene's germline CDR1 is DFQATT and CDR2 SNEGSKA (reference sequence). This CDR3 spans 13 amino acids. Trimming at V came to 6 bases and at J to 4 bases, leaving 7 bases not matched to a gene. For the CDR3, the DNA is TGCAGTGCCTTTGGACAGGGCCGAGAGACCCAGTACTTC. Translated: CSAFGQGRETQYF.

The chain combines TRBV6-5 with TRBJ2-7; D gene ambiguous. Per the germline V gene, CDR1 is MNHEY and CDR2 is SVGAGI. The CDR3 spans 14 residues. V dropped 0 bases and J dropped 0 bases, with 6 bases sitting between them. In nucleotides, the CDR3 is TGTGCCAGCAGTTACTCACCGAGCTCCTACGAGCAGTACTTC. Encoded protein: CASSYSPSSYEQYF.